The T cell receptor (beta chain) described here comes from a study of type 1 and type 2 diabetes patients. Study at large: Samples came from type 1 diabetic, type 2 diabetic or nondiabetic people, recruited in China. Study findings and constraints: In CD4+ and CD8+ T cells, type 2 diabetes diversity exceeded type 1. A median of one highly-expanded CD4+ clone, covering about 3.7% of reads, occurred in type 2 diabetes.

This clonotype was seen a few times. Antigen: not known. Genomic DNA was the PCR template. A primer set of 30 forward and 13 reverse primers amplified the CDR3. MiXCR, run by TCRdb on the multiplex PCR reads, gives a single entry per CDR3 protein. The sample lists 270,000 or so distinct CDR3 sequences, roughly 48% occurring once. V lost 2 bases, J lost 7 bases, and 12 bases lay in between. The germline gives CDR1 LNHDA, CDR2 SQIVND (reference sequence). This CDR3 spans 14 amino acids. The receptor was isolated from a young man with type 2 diabetes. The sequenced sample consisted of peripheral blood mononuclear cells (PBMCs). The chain recombines TRBV19 with TRBJ1-5; D not resolved. The CDR3, as DNA: TGTGCCAGTAGTATACTGGAGGGCGGACAGCCCCAGCATTTT. It yields the protein CASSILEGGQPQHF.